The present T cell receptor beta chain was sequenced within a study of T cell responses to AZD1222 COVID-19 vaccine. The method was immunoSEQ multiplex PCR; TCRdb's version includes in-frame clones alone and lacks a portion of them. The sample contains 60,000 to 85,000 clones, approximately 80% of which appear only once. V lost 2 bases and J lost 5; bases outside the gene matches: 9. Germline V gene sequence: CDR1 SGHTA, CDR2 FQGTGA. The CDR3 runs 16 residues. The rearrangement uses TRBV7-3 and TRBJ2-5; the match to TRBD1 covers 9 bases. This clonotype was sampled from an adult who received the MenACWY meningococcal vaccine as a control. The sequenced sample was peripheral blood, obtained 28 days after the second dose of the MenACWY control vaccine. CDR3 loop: CASSLHPQGAGETQYF. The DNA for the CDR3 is TGTGCCAGCAGCTTACACCCACAGGGGGCGGGGGAGACCCAGTACTTC.